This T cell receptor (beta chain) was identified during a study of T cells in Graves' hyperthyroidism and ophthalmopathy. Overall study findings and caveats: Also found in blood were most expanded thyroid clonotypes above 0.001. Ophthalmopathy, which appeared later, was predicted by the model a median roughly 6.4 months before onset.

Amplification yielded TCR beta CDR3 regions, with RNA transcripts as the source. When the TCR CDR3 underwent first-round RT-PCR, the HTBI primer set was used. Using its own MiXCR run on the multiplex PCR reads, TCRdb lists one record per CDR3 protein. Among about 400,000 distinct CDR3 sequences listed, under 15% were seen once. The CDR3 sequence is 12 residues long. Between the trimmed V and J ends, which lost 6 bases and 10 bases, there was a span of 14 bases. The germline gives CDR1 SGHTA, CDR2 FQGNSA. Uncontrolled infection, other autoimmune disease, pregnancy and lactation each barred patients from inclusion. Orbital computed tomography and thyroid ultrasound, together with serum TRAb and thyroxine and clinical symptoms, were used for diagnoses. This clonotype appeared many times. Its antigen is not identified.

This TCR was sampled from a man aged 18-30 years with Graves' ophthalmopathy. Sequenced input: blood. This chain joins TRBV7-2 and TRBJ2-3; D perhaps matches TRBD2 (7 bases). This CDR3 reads CASRVQGGPQYF. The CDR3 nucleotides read TGTGCCAGCAGAGTACAGGGAGGGCCGCAGTATTTT.